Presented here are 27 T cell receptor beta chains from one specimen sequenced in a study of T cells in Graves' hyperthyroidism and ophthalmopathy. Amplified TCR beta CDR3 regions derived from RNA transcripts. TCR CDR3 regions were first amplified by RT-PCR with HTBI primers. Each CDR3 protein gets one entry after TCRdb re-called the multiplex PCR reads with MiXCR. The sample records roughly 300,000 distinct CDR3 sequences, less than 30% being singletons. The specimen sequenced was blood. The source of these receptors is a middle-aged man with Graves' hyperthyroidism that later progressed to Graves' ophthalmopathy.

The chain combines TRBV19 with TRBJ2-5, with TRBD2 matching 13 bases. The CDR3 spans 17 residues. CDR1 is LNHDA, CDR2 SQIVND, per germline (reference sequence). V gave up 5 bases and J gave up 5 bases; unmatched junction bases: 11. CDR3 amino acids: CASSSRTSGGKGETQYF. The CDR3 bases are TGTGCCAGTAGTTCCCGGACTAGCGGGGGAAAAGGGGAGACCCAGTACTTC.

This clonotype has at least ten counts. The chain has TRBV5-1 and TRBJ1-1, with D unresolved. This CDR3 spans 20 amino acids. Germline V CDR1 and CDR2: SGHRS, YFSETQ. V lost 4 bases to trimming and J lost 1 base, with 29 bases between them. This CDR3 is CASSARIWKDLKTSNTEAFF. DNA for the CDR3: TGCGCCAGCAGCGCTCGGATATGGAAGGACCTAAAAACTTCGAACACTGAAGCTTTCTTT.

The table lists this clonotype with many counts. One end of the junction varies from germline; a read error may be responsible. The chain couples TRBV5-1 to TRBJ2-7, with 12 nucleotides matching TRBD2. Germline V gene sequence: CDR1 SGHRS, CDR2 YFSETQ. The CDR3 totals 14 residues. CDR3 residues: CASSWGTSGYEQCF. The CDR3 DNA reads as TGCGCCAGCAGCTGGGGGACTAGCGGGTACGAGCAGTGCTTC. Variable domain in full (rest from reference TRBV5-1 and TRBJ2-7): KAGVTQTPRYLIKTRGQQVTLSCSPISGHRSVSWYQQTPGQGLQFLFEYFSETQRNKGNFPGRFSGRQFSNSRSEMNVSTLELGDSALYLCASSWGTSGYEQCFGPGTRLTVT.

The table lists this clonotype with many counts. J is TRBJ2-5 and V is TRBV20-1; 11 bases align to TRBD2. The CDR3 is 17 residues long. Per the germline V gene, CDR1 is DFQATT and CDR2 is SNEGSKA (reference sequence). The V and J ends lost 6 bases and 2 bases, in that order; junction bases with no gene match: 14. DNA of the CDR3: TGCAGTGCCCGACGGGCCTTGACTAGCGGGATTCAAGAGACCCAGTACTTC. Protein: CSARRALTSGIQETQYF.

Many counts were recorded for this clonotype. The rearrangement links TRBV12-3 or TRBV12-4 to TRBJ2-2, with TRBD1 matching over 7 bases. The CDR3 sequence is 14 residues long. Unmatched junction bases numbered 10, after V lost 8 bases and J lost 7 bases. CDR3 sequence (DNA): TGTGCCAGCGGTACGACAGGGATGTACGGGGAGCTGTTTTTT. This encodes CASGTTGMYGELFF.

The CDR3 spells CASSYTSGRAGQYF. CDR3 nucleotides: TGTGCCAGCAGTTACACTAGCGGGAGGGCCGGGCAGTACTTC. The chain joins TRBV6-5 to TRBJ2-7; the match to TRBD2 covers 13 bases. The CDR3 totals 14 residues. CDR1 and CDR2 (germline): MNHEY, SVGAGI. V trimming: 2 bases; J trimming: 9 bases; junction bases outside the gene matches: 4.

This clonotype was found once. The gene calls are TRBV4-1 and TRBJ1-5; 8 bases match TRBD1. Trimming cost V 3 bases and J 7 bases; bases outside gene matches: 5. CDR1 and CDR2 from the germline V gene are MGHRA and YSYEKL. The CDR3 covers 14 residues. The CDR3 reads CASSQDRVGQPQHF. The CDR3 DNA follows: TGCGCCAGCAGCCAGGACAGGGTCGGGCAGCCCCAGCATTTT.

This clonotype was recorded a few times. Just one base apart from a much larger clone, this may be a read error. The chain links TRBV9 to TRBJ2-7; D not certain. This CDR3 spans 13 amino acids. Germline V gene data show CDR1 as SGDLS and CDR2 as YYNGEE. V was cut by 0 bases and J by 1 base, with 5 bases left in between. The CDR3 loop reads CASSVGVSYEQYF. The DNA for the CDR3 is TGTGCCAGCAGCGTAGGGGTTTCCTACGAGCAGTACTTC.

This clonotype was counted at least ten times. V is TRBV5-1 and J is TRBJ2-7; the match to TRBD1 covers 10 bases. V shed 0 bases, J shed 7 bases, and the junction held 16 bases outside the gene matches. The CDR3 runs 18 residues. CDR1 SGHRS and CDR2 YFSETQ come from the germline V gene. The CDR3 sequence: CASSLGADQAGTGEEQYF. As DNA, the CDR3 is TGCGCCAGCAGCTTGGGGGCCGACCAAGCGGGGACAGGGGAAGAGCAGTACTTC.

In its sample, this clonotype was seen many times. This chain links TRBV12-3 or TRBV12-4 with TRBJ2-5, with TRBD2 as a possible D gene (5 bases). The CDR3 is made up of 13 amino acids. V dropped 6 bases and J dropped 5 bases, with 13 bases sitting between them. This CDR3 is CASSRGSFETQYF. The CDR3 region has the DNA TGTGCCAGCAGCCGTGGGAGTTTCGAGACCCAGTACTTC.

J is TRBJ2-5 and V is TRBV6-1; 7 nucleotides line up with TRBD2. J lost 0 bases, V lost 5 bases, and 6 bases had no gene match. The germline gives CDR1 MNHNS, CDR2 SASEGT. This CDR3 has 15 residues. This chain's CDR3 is CASSPGGEYQETQYF. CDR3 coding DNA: TGTGCCAGCAGTCCGGGGGGAGAGTACCAAGAGACCCAGTACTTC.

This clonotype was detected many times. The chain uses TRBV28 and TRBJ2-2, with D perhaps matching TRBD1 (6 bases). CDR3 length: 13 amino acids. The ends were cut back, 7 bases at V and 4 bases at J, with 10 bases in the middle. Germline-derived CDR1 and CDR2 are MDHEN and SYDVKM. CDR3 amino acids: CASNRATTGELFF. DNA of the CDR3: TGTGCCAGCAACAGGGCGACCACCGGGGAGCTGTTTTTT. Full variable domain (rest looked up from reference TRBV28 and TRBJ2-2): DVKVTQSSRYLVKRTGEKVFLECVQDMDHENMFWYRQDPGLGLRLIYFSYDVKMKEKGDIPEGYSVSREKKERFSLILESASTNQTSMYLCASNRATTGELFFGEGSRLTVL.

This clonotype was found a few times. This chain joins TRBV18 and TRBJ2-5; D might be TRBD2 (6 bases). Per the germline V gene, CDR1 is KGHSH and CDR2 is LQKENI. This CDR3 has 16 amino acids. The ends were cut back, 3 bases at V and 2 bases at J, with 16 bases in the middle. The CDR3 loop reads CASSPGRDGGQETQYF. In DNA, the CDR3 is TGTGCCAGCTCACCGGGGCGGGACGGAGGTCAAGAGACCCAGTACTTC.

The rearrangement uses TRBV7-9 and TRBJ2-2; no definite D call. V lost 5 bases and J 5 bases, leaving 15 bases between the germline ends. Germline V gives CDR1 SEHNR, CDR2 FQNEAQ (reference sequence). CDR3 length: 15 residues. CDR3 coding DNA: TGTGCCAGCAGCGCCAGCCTCGAGAGGACCGGGGAGCTGTTTTTT. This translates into CASSASLERTGELFF.

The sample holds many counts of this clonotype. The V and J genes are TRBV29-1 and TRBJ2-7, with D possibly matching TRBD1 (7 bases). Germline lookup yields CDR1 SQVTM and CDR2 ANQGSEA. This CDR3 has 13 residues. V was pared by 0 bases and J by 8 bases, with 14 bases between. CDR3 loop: CSVEDSGGGKQYF. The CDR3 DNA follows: TGCAGCGTTGAAGATTCCGGAGGGGGCAAGCAGTACTTC.

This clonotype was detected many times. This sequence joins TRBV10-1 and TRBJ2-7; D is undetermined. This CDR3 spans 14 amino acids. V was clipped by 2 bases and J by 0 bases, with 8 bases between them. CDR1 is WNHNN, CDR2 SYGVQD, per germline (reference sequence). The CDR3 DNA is TGCGCCAGCAGTGAGGCGGACCCCTCCTACGAGCAGTACTTC. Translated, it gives CASSEADPSYEQYF.

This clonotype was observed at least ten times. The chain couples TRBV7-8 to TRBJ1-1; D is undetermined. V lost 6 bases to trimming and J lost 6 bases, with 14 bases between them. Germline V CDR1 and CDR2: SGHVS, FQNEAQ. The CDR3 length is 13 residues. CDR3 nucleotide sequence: TGTGCCAGCAGATGGGCAGTCGCCGCTGAAGCTTTCTTT. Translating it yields CASRWAVAAEAFF.

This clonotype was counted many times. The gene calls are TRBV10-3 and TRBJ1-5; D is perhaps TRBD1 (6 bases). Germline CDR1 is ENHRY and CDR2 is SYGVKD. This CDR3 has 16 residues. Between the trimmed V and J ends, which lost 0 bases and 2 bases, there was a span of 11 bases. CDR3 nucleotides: TGTGCCATCAGTGAGTCGCCCGGGGGCGGCAATCAGCCCCAGCATTTT. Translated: CAISESPGGGNQPQHF.

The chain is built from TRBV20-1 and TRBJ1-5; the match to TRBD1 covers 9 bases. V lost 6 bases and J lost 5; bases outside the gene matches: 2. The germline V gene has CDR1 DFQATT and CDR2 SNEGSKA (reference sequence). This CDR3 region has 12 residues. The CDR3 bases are TGCAGTGCGGACAGGGGAGATCAGCCCCAGCATTTT. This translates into CSADRGDQPQHF.

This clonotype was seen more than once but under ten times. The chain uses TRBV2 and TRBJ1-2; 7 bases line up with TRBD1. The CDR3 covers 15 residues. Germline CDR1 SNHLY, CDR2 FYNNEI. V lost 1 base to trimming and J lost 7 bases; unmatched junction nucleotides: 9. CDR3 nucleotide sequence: TGTGCCAGCAGTGAAGAGGAAGGGGGCGCGGTTGGCTACACCTTC. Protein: CASSEEEGGAVGYTF.

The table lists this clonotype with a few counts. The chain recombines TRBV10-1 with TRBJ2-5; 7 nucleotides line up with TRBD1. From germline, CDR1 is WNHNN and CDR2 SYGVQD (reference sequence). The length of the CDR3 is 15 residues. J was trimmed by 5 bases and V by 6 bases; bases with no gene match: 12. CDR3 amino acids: CASSAGTALDETQYF. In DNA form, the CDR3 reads TGCGCCAGCAGCGCCGGGACAGCCCTTGATGAGACCCAGTACTTC.

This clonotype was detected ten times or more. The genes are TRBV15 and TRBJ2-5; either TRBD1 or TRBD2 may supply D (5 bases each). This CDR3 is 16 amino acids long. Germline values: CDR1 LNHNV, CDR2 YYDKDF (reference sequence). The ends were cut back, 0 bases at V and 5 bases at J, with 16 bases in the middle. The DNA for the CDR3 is TGTGCCACCAGCAGAGATCGATGGGGGATTGAGGAGACCCAGTACTTC. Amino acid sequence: CATSRDRWGIEETQYF.

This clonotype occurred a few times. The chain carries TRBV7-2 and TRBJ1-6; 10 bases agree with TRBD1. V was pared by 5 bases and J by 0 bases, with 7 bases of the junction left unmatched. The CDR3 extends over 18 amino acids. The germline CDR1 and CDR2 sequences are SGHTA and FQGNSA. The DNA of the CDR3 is TGTGCCAGCAGCCTAACGACAGGGGGCAGCTCCTATAATTCACCCCTCCACTTT. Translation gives CASSLTTGGSSYNSPLHF.

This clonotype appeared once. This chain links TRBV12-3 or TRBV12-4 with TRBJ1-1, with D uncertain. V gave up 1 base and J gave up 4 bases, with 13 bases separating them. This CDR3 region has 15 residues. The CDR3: CASSLGPLRGTEAFF. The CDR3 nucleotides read TGTGCCAGCAGTTTAGGTCCCCTCAGAGGCACTGAAGCTTTCTTT.

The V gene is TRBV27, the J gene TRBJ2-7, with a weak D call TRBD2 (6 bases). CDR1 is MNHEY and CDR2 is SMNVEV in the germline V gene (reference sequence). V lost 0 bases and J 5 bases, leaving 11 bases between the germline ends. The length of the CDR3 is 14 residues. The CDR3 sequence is CASSLSAGFDEQYF. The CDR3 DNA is TGTGCCAGCAGTTTATCGGCGGGGTTCGACGAGCAGTACTTC.

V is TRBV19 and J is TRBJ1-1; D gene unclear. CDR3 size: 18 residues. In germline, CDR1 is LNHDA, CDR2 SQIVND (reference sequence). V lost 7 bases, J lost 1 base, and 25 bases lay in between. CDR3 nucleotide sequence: TGTGCCAGTACGTCCCGTCCACTCGGGCCCGGTGGGAACACTGAAGCTTTCTTT. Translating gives CASTSRPLGPGGNTEAFF.

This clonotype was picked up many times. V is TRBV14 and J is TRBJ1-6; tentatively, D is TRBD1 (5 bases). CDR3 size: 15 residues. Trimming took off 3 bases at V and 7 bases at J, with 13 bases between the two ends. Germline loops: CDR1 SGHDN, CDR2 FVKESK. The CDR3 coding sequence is TGTGCCAGCAGCCAGACGCAGGGAAACAATTCACCCCTCCACTTT. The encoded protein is CASSQTQGNNSPLHF.